This is a list of T cell receptor beta chains from one sample in a study of blood T cell repertoires in COVID-19. Here immunoSEQ multiplex PCR was the method, and the copy in TCRdb shows in-frame clones only, minus some. The sample carries over 200,000 clones, 65% to 90% recorded once. Sequencing was performed on peripheral blood. The receptor set was obtained from a human donor in a cohort sampled during active COVID-19. The CDR3 runs from the conserved cysteine through the conserved F or W. D genes are given only for firm matches. Size is omitted from some rows. Given values are once, few, many or a class for expanded clones.

TRBV6-6	once	.	TRBJ1-2	TGTGCCAGCAGTTACGGCAGGGGAGACTATGGCTACACCTTC	CASSYGRGDYGYTF
TRBV7-8	.	.	TRBJ2-1	TGTGCCAGCAGCGCAAAGCCCGGGACAAAGAATGAGCAGTTCTTC	CASSAKPGTKNEQFF
TRBV11-2	once	TRBD2	TRBJ2-3	TGTGCCAGCAGCTTAGTGGGACTAGCGGGAGGAGCGACAGATACGCAGTATTTT	CASSLVGLAGGATDTQYF
TRBV7-9	.	.	TRBJ1-3	TGTGCCAGCAGCTTAGTTTTAAGGTCGGGCTCTGGAAACACCATATATTTT	CASSLVLRSGSGNTIYF
TRBV10-2	few	.	TRBJ2-7	TGCGCCAGCAGCCAGGACCGGGGGTCAGGGCGATACGAGCAGTACTTC	CASSQDRGSGRYEQYF
TRBV29-1	.	TRBD2	TRBJ2-1	TGCAGCGTTGGGACTAGCGGGAGCAGGTCCTACAATGAGCAGTTCTTC	CSVGTSGSRSYNEQFF
TRBV6-8	.	.	TRBJ1-1	TGTGCCAGCAGTCCCCCGGGACACTTCATGAACACTGAAGCTTTCTTT	CASSPPGHFMNTEAFF
TRBV19	.	.	TRBJ2-6	TGTGCCAGTAAACAGGGGGCCAACGTCCTGACTTTC	CASKQGANVLTF
TRBV30	.	TRBD1	TRBJ1-2	TGTGCCTGGAGTCGCCGACAGGGGGCGCCCGGCGGCTACACCTTC	CAWSRRQGAPGGYTF
TRBV18	.	.	TRBJ1-4	TGTGCCAGCTCACCTCAGGCGGAAAAACTGTTTTTT	CASSPQAEKLFF
TRBV2	once	TRBD1	TRBJ2-7	TGTGCCAGCAGAGAGACCGGGACAGGGATCGACGAGCAGTACTTC	CASRETGTGIDEQYF
TRBV24-1	.	TRBD2	TRBJ2-7	TGTGCCACCAGTGTTACGGGACTAGCGGGCGAGCAGTACTTC	CATSVTGLAGEQYF
TRBV7-3	few	TRBD1	TRBJ1-6	TGTGCCAGCAGCATGACAGGGCCCCAATCACCCCTCCACTTT	CASSMTGPQSPLHF
TRBV7-2	few	TRBD1	TRBJ2-3	TGTGCCAGCAGCGCCCGGACAGGGCGGGATACGCAGTATTTT	CASSARTGRDTQYF
TRBV29-1	.	TRBD2	TRBJ2-7	TGCAGCGTTGAAGATCGTGGGACTAGCGGGATTACCTACGAGCAGTACTTC	CSVEDRGTSGITYEQYF
TRBV7-9	.	TRBD2	TRBJ2-5	TGTGCCAGCAGCTTCCCCCTAGCGGGAGGGGGGAAGGGAGAGACCCAGTACTTC	CASSFPLAGGGKGETQYF
TRBV2	.	.	TRBJ1-1	TGTGCCAGCACTGTACGACAGAACACTGAAGCTTTCTTT	CASTVRQNTEAFF
TRBV7-2	few	TRBD1	TRBJ1-5	TGTGCCAGCAACCAGCGGACAGGTAGCAATCAGCCCCAGCATTTT	CASNQRTGSNQPQHF
TRBV6-5	.	TRBD2	TRBJ2-1	TGTGCCAGCAGACCGCGGGAGGGTTCCTACAATGAGCAGTTCTTC	CASRPREGSYNEQFF
TRBV4-2	.	.	TRBJ2-5	TGTGCCAGCAGCCAACACCAGCGGGCCCAAGAGACCCAGTACTTC	CASSQHQRAQETQYF
TRBV29-1	.	.	TRBJ1-2	TGCAGCGTCGAGGACGGGGGAAGCTACACCTTC	CSVEDGGSYTF
TRBV7-7	.	.	TRBJ2-5	TGTGCCAGCACTTTAGGGGTGGGGGAGACCCAGTACTTC	CASTLGVGETQYF
TRBV27	.	TRBD2	TRBJ2-7	TGTGCCAGCAGTGATCGGACTAGCGGGAGCTACGAGCAGTACTTC	CASSDRTSGSYEQYF
TRBV5-5	.	TRBD1	TRBJ1-4	TGTGCCAGCAGCCCATCGACAGGGGGTAGGGAAAAACTGTTTTTT	CASSPSTGGREKLFF